Listed here are 2 T cell receptor beta chains from one sample, sequenced in a study of cytomegalovirus exposure and HLA in healthy donors. With 60 Vbeta and 13 Jbeta primers, the PCR was carried out. The protocol was immunoSEQ multiplex PCR, while the TCRdb copy is restricted to in-frame clones and leaves out a portion. Seen here are just over 150,000 clones, about 85% observed once, and the top ten hold more than 2%. Sequencing input: PBMCs. These receptors originate from a man between 18 and 35 years old in good health and CMV-seropositive.

The chain carries TRBV4-3 and TRBJ2-2; TRBD2 agrees at 10 bases. Germline CDR1 LGHNA, CDR2 YSLEER. The CDR3 runs to 18 residues. V lost 0 bases and J lost 1; bases outside the gene matches: 5. Here the CDR3 reads CASSQEIAGGLNTGELFF. For the CDR3, the DNA is TGCGCCAGCAGCCAAGAAATAGCGGGGGGACTGAACACCGGGGAGCTGTTTTTT.

This chain links TRBV4-3 with TRBJ2-3; TRBD2 matches 10 bases. This CDR3 comprises 16 residues. Germline V gene sequence: CDR1 LGHNA, CDR2 YSLEER. With V trimmed by 2 bases and J by 2 bases, 4 bases remained unmatched. Written as DNA, the CDR3 is TGCGCCAGCAGCCAATACACTAGCGGGACCACAGATACGCAGTATTTT. As protein: CASSQYTSGTTDTQYF.